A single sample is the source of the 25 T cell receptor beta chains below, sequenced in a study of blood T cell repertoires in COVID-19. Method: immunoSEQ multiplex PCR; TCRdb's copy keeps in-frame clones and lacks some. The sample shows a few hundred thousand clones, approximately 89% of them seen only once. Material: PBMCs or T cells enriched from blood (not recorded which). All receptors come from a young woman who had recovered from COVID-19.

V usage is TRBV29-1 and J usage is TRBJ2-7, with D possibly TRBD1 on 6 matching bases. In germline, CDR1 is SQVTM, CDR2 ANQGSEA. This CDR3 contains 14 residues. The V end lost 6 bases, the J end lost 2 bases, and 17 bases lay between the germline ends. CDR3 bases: TGCAGCGTCGGACTCCGGGACAAAGCCTACGAGCAGTACTTC. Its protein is CSVGLRDKAYEQYF.

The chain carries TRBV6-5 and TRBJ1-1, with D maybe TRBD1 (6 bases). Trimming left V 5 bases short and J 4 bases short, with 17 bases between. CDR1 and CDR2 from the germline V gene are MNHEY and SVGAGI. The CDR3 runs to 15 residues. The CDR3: CASSRRQDVATEAFF. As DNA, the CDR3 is TGTGCCAGCAGTCGACGACAGGATGTGGCCACTGAAGCTTTCTTT.

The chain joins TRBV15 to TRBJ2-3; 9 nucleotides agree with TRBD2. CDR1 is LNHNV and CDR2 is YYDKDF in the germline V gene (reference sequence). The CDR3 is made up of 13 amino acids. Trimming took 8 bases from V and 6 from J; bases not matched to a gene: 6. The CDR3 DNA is TGTGCCACCGCTAGCGGGATCAAGGATACGCAGTATTTT. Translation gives CATASGIKDTQYF.

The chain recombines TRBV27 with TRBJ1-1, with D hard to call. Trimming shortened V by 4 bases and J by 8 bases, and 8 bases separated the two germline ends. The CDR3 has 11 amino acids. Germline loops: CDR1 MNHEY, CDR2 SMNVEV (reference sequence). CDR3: CASSYEREAFF. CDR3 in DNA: TGTGCCAGCAGTTACGAGCGGGAAGCTTTCTTT.

Here the CDR3 reads CASSQAERETQYF. The DNA for the CDR3 is TGTGCCAGCAGCCAAGCCGAGCGCGAGACCCAGTACTTC. The J gene is TRBJ2-5, the V gene TRBV3-1 (or the pseudogene TRBV3-2); D is ambiguous. Germline assignment: CDR1 LGHDT and CDR2 YNNKEL (reference sequence). The CDR3 contains 13 residues. Trimming pared 1 base from V and 5 bases from J, leaving 8 bases between.

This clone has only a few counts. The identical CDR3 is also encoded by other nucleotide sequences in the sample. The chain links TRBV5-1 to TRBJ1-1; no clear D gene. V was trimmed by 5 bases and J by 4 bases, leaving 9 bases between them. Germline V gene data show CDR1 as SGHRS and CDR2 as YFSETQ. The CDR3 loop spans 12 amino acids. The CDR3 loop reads CASSGESTEAFF. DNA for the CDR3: TGCGCCAGCAGTGGAGAGTCCACTGAAGCTTTCTTT.

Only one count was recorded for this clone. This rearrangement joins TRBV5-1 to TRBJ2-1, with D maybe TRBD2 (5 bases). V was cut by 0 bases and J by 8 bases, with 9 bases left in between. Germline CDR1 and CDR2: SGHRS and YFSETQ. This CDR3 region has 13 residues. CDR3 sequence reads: CASSLGRPDEQFF. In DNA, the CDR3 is TGCGCCAGCAGCTTGGGGAGGCCGGATGAGCAGTTCTTC.

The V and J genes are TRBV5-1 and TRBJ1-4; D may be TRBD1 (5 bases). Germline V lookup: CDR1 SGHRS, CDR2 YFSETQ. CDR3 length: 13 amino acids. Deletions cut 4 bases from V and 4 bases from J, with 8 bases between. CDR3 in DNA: TGCGCCAGCAGCACGACAGTTAATGAAAAACTGTTTTTT. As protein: CASSTTVNEKLFF.

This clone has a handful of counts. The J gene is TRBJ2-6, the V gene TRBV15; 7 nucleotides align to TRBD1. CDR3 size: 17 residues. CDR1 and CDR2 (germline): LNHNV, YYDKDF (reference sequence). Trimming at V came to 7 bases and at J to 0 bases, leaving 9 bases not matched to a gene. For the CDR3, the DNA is TGTGCCACCATACCGGGACAGTTAAACTCTGGGGCCAACGTCCTGACTTTC. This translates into CATIPGQLNSGANVLTF. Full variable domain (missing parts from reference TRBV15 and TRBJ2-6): DAMVIQNPRYQVTQFGKPVTLSCSQTLNHNVMYWYQQKSSQAPKLLFHYYDKDFNNEADTPDNFQSRRPNTSFCFLDIRSPGLGDTAMYLCATIPGQLNSGANVLTFGAGSRLTVL.

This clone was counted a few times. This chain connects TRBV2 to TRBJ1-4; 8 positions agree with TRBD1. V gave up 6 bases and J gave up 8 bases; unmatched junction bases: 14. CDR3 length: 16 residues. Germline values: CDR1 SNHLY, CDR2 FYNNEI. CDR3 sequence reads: CASRGLDRGPMEKLFF. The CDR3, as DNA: TGTGCCAGCAGGGGCCTCGACAGGGGCCCCATGGAAAAACTGTTTTTT.

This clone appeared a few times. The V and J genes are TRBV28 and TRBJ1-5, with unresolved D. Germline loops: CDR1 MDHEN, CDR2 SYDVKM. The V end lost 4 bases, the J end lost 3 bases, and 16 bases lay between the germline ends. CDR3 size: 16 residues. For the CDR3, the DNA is TGTGCCAGCAGTTCCCCCGGAGCTCCTTACAATCAGCCCCAGCATTTT. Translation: CASSSPGAPYNQPQHF. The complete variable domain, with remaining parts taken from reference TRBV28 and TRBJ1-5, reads DVKVTQSSRYLVKRTGEKVFLECVQDMDHENMFWYRQDPGLGLRLIYFSYDVKMKEKGDIPEGYSVSREKKERFSLILESASTNQTSMYLCASSSPGAPYNQPQHFGDGTRLSIL.

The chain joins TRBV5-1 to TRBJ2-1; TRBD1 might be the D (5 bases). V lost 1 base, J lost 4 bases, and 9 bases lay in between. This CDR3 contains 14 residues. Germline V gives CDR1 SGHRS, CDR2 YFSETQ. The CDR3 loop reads CASSLSDTYNEQFF. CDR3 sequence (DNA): TGCGCCAGCAGCTTGTCGGACACTTACAATGAGCAGTTCTTC.

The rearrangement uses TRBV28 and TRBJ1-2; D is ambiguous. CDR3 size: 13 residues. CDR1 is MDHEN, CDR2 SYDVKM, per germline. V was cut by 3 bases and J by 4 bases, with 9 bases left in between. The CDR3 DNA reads TGTGCCAGCAGTTTCACAGTGACCTATGGCTACACCTTC. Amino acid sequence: CASSFTVTYGYTF.

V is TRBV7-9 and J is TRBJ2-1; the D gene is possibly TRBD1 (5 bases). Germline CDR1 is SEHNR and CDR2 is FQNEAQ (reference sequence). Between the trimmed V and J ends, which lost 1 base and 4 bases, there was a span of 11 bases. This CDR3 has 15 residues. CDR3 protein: CASSLGAGWYNEQFF. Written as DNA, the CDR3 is TGTGCCAGCAGCTTAGGTGCAGGGTGGTACAATGAGCAGTTCTTC.

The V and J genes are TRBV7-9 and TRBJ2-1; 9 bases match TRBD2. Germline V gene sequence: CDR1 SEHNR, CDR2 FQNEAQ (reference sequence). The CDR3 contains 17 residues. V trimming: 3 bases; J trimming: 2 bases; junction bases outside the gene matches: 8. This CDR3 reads CASSFRAGGIPYNEQFF. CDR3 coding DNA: TGTGCCAGCAGCTTCCGGGCGGGGGGGATCCCCTACAATGAGCAGTTCTTC.

The CDR3 DNA reads as TGTGCCAGACGTCCCCGCTACGAGCAGTACTTC. It encodes CARRPRYEQYF. The V and J genes are TRBV5-3 and TRBJ2-7; D is uncertain. TRBV5-3 is given ORF status, its function remaining uncertain. Trimming stripped 7 bases from V and 3 bases from J, with 8 bases between. This CDR3 is built from 11 residues.

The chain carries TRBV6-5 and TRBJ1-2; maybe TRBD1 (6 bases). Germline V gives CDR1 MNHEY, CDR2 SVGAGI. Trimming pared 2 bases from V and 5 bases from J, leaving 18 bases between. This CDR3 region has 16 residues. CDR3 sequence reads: CASSYSPRQVAYGYTF. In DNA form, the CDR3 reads TGTGCCAGCAGTTACAGCCCCCGACAGGTAGCGTATGGCTACACCTTC.

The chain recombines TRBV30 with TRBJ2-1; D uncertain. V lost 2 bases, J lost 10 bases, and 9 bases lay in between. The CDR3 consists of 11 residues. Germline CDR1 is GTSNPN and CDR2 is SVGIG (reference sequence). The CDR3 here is CAWSLLREQFF. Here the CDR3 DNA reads TGTGCCTGGAGTCTACTGAGGGAGCAGTTCTTC.

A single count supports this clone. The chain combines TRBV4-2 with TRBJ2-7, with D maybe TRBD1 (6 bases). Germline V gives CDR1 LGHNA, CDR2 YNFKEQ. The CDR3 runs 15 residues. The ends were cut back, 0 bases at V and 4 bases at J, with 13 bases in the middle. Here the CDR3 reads CASSQDPFGQYEQYF. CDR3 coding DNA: TGTGCCAGCAGCCAAGACCCCTTCGGACAGTACGAGCAGTACTTC.

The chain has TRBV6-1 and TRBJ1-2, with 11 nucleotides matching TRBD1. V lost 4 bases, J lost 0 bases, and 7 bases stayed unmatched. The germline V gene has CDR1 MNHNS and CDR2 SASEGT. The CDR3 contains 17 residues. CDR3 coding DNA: TGTGCCAGCAGTGGGGGACAGGGGGACGTAGCTAACTATGGCTACACCTTC. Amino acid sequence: CASSGGQGDVANYGYTF.

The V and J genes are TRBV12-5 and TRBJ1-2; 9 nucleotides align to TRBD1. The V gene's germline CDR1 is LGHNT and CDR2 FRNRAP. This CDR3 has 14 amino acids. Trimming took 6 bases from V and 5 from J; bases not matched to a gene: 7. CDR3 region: CASGPGQGFYGYTF. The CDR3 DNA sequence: TGTGCTAGTGGCCCGGGACAGGGTTTTTATGGCTACACCTTC.

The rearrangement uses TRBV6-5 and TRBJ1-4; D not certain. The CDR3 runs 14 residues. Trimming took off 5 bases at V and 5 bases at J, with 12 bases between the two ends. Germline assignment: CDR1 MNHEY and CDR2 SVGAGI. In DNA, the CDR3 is TGTGCCAGCAGTCCGATTAGTAGAAATGAAAAACTGTTTTTT. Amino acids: CASSPISRNEKLFF.

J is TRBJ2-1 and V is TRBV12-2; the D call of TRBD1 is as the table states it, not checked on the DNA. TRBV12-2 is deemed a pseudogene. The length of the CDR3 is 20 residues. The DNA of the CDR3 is TGTGCAAGTCGCACGAGTAATTGGACAGGAGGCAGTAGCTCCTACAATGAGCAGTTCTTC. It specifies CASRTSNWTGGSSSYNEQFF.

The CDR3, as DNA: TGTGCCACCAGTGATACACTTACAGATTCCAATGAGCAGTTCTTC. Its translation: CATSDTLTDSNEQFF. The chain employs TRBV24-1 and TRBJ2-1; no clear D gene. CDR1 is KGHDR, CDR2 SFDVKD, per germline. V was pared by 3 bases and J by 6 bases, with 14 bases between. CDR3 length: 15 residues.

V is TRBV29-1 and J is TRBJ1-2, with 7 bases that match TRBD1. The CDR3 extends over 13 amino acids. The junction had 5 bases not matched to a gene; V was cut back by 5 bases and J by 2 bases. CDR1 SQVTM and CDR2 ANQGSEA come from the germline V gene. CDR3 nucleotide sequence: TGCAGCGTTAGGAAGACAGGGAACTATGGCTACACCTTC. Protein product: CSVRKTGNYGYTF.